The clone carrying this T cell receptor (beta chain) has at least ten counts. What it binds is not known. The sample originates from a study of T cell repertoires in cytomegalovirus infection. Overall study findings and caveats: In two of eight donors, the top clonotype was HLA-C-restricted CMV-specific.

TCRdb passed the reads through MiXCR, listing each CDR3 protein once. Among around 710,000 distinct CDR3 sequences listed, just under 30% were seen once. The CDR3 is made up of 17 amino acids. Per germline, CDR1 SGHVS and CDR2 FQNEAQ. Between the trimmed V and J ends, which lost 2 bases and 6 bases, there was a span of 22 bases. The chain recombines TRBV7-8 with TRBJ1-1; possible D gene TRBD1, 5 bases. The sequencing here drew on cultured CD8+ T cells from PBMCs, taken from culture after CMV antigen stimulation. The sequence derives from a human donor in good health (CMV status not recorded). Some clones in this sample may be carry-over from other donors' samples. The CDR3 is CASSLWRKTREGAEAFF. The CDR3 nucleotides read TGTGCCAGCAGCTTATGGCGAAAGACGAGGGAAGGGGCTGAAGCTTTCTTT.